The next 3 T cell receptor beta chains were all read from a single sample in a study of Ad26.COV2.S vaccination and SARS-CoV-2 variants. Treatment here: roughly 19 received Ad26.COV2.S at low or high dose, single or two shots; about 5 received placebo; per-sample allocation not given. Specimen acquisition occurred on day 63 following the initial vaccine or placebo injection. Profiled with immunoSEQ multiplex PCR; TCRdb holds only in-frame clones, not every one. The sample holds under 550,000 clones, more than 75% seen once. Sequencing used peripheral blood, obtained in a trial of Ad26.COV2.S vaccine versus placebo. These receptors came from a person between 18 and 65 years old who received the Ad26.COV2.S COVID-19 vaccine or a placebo.

The chain recombines TRBV4-1 with TRBJ2-4; TRBD2 matches at 10 bases. In germline, CDR1 is MGHRA, CDR2 YSYEKL. The ends lost 4 bases at V and 6 bases at J; junction bases unmatched: 12. This CDR3 contains 17 residues. The CDR3 region is CASSPQPAGGPINIQYF. The CDR3 DNA reads as TGCGCCAGCAGCCCCCAGCCAGCGGGGGGGCCGATAAACATTCAGTACTTC.

The V and J genes are TRBV2 and TRBJ1-3; a weak D match, TRBD1 (5 bases). From germline, CDR1 is SNHLY and CDR2 FYNNEI. This CDR3 spans 14 amino acids. V lost 6 bases to trimming and J lost 2 bases, with 11 bases between them. The CDR3: CASRTAGTGNTIYF. CDR3 in DNA: TGTGCCAGCAGGACGGCAGGGACTGGAAACACCATATATTTT.

The chain employs TRBV27 and TRBJ2-7; D tentatively reads TRBD1 or TRBD2 (6 bases each). CDR3 length: 15 amino acids. Germline lookup yields CDR1 MNHEY and CDR2 SMNVEV (reference sequence). Trimming removed 2 bases at V and 3 bases at J, with 14 bases between. CDR3 in DNA: TGTGCCAGCAGTTTAGGAGGGGGGTTTTTCTACGAGCAGTACTTC. Translation: CASSLGGGFFYEQYF.